These T cell receptor beta chains were read from a single sample in a study of technical replicates of blood from several donors. Only in-frame clones appear in the TCRdb table, and some are missing; sequencing was by immunoSEQ multiplex PCR. This sample carries about 79,000 clones, 75% to 95% of them seen once, and the ten largest clones take 0.3% to 0.45%. Sequencing was carried out using T cells isolated from PBMCs. These receptors were taken from a human donor in good health. Some clones in this sample may be carry-over from other donors' samples. Each CDR3 is given with its conserved first and last residue. The D gene is left open where the match is weak. The listing skips clone size in some rows; elsewhere it reads once, few, many or a size class.

J gene | clone size | CDR3 length | D gene | V gene | CDR3 protein | CDR3 DNA
TRBJ2-1 | NA | 15 | TRBD2 | TRBV2 | CASRGTSGRDYEQFF | TGTGCCAGCAGGGGGACTAGCGGGAGGGATTATGAGCAGTTCTTC
TRBJ2-1 | few | 13 | NA | TRBV6-5 | CASSSDGHNEQFF | TGTGCCAGCAGTAGCGACGGCCACAATGAGCAGTTCTTC
TRBJ1-5 | NA | 15 | NA | TRBV7-6 | CASSLAQGGNQPQHF | TGTGCCAGCAGCTTAGCACAGGGCGGGAATCAGCCCCAGCATTTT
TRBJ2-7 | NA | 16 | NA | TRBV6-6 | CASSYSREKSSYEQYF | TGTGCCAGCAGTTACTCGAGGGAGAAGAGCTCCTACGAGCAGTACTTC
TRBJ2-1 | few | 13 | TRBD2 | TRBV7-3 | CASGVAGSNEQFF | TGTGCCAGCGGGGTAGCGGGGTCCAATGAGCAGTTCTTC
TRBJ1-5 | NA | 16 | NA | TRBV2 | CASSWDTYYSNQPQHF | TGTGCCAGCAGTTGGGACACATACTATAGCAATCAGCCCCAGCATTTT
TRBJ2-7 | NA | 13 | TRBD1 | TRBV29-1 | CSAWGTGVHEQYF | TGCAGCGCCTGGGGGACAGGGGTGCACGAGCAGTACTTC
TRBJ2-7 | NA | 15 | TRBD1 | TRBV11-3 | CASSLAWTGGYEQYF | TGTGCCAGCAGCTTAGCCTGGACAGGTGGGTACGAGCAGTACTTC
TRBJ1-1 | NA | 14 | NA | TRBV30 | CAWGGEVKNTEAFF | TGTGCCTGGGGGGGGGAGGTGAAGAACACTGAAGCTTTCTTT
TRBJ2-1 | NA | 16 | NA | TRBV6-4 | CASIGFEVSSYNEQFF | TGTGCCAGCATCGGGTTCGAGGTAAGCTCCTACAATGAGCAGTTCTTC
TRBJ2-7 | NA | 11 | NA | TRBV20-1 | CSARVPPLQYF | TGCAGTGCTAGAGTCCCCCCGTTACAGTACTTC
TRBJ2-7 | NA | 12 | NA | TRBV19 | CASKTGGDEQYF | TGTGCCAGTAAAACAGGAGGGGACGAGCAGTACTTC
TRBJ2-7 | once | 14 | TRBD2 | TRBV7-6 | CASSSGTSSYEQYF | TGTGCCAGCAGCTCCGGGACTAGCTCCTACGAGCAGTACTTC
TRBJ2-7 | NA | 16 | TRBD1 | TRBV11-2 | CASSLRGDRVLGEQYF | TGTGCCAGCAGCTTAAGAGGGGACAGGGTGTTGGGCGAGCAGTACTTC
TRBJ2-7 | NA | 16 | TRBD1 | TRBV7-3 | CASSFTPGTGVSEQYF | TGTGCCAGCAGCTTCACCCCGGGGACAGGGGTTTCCGAGCAGTACTTC
TRBJ2-3 | NA | 16 | TRBD2 | TRBV2 | CASSVMTSGSPDTQYF | TGTGCCAGCAGTGTAATGACTAGCGGGAGCCCCGATACGCAGTATTTT